The rows below give T cell receptor beta chains drawn from one sample of a study of T-cell reconstitution after alpha-beta-depleted transplantation in children. Each CDR3 protein is one row after TCRdb ran MiXCR on the PCR reads. This sample yields just under 150,000 distinct CDR3 sequences, of which around 8.8% are seen a single time; roughly 18% belongs to the top ten. The sample consisted of PBMCs, mostly from graft donor cells, taken 180 days after TCRalphabeta/CD19-depleted stem cell transplant. All receptors come from a female patient aged 2-15 years who had a stem cell transplant for congenital amegakaryocytic thrombocytopenia, so the T cells may come from the graft donor. CDR3s include the opening cysteine and the closing phenylalanine or tryptophan. The D gene is left open where the match is weak. Some rows mark clone size as missing; the rest say once, few, many or name a class of expanded clone.

TRBD1	few	TRBV5-1	TRBJ1-2	CASSFQGADPNYGYTF	TGCGCCAGCAGTTTTCAGGGGGCAGACCCAAACTATGGCTACACCTTC
NA	many	TRBV7-3	TRBJ2-1	CASSLIWGGTGDEQFF	TGTGCCAGCAGCTTAATCTGGGGCGGGACGGGGGATGAGCAGTTCTTC
NA	many	TRBV6-2/TRBV6-3	TRBJ2-1	CASSSSRGVGGIHSYNEQFF	TGTGCCAGCAGTTCCTCTAGGGGTGTAGGCGGGATCCACTCCTACAATGAGCAGTTCTTC
TRBD1	many	TRBV29-1	TRBJ2-4	CSVVGTGRDIQYF	TGCAGCGTCGTAGGGACAGGGAGAGACATTCAGTACTTC
TRBD1	many	TRBV12-3/TRBV12-4	TRBJ1-2	CASSCDRGRPGYTF	TGTGCCAGCAGTTGTGACAGGGGGCGGCCTGGCTACACCTTC
NA	many	TRBV28	TRBJ1-1	CASHLNTEAFF	TGTGCCAGCCACTTGAACACTGAAGCTTTCTTT
NA	NA	TRBV20-1	TRBJ1-1	CSARLGGPGTEAFF	TGCAGTGCTAGACTGGGGGGCCCGGGCACTGAAGCTTTCTTT
NA	many	TRBV20-1	TRBJ1-3	CSAQIRPYSGNTIYF	TGCAGTGCCCAAATAAGGCCATACTCTGGAAACACCATATATTTT
NA	many	TRBV29-1	TRBJ1-3	CSVVLGASTRYF	TGCAGCGTTGTTCTAGGCGCCTCCACACGGTATTTT
NA	many	TRBV28	TRBJ2-5	CASSLAGTQETQYF	TGTGCCAGCAGTTTGGCCGGGACTCAAGAGACCCAGTACTTC
NA	NA	TRBV7-2	TRBJ2-5	CASSLAYPKTGQETQYF	TGTGCCAGCAGCTTAGCCTACCCGAAGACAGGTCAAGAGACCCAGTACTTC
NA	few	TRBV5-6	TRBJ2-1	CASSLRWAYNEQFF	TGTGCCAGCAGCTTACGGTGGGCCTACAATGAGCAGTTCTTC
NA	many	TRBV29-1	TRBJ2-7	CSVAPYHSYEQYF	TGCAGCGTTGCTCCTTACCATTCCTACGAGCAGTACTTC
NA	few	TRBV5-6	TRBJ2-7	CASSFGPNYEQYF	TGTGCCAGCAGCTTCGGGCCCAACTACGAGCAGTACTTC
TRBD2	NA	TRBV7-2	TRBJ2-7	CASSLEPAGDSYEQYF	TGTGCCAGCAGCTTAGAACCAGCGGGAGACTCCTACGAGCAGTACTTC
TRBD2	many	TRBV20-1	TRBJ2-3	CSAISLAGDPDTQYF	TGCAGTGCTATTTCACTAGCGGGAGACCCAGATACGCAGTATTTT
NA	many	TRBV4-1	TRBJ1-5	CASSQTGLNQPQHF	TGCGCCAGCAGCCAAACAGGGCTTAATCAGCCCCAGCATTTT
NA	NA	TRBV20-1	TRBJ2-7	CSANPYSYEQYF	TGCAGTGCCAATCCTTACTCCTACGAGCAGTACTTC